What follows are 10 T cell receptor beta chains derived from one specimen sequenced in a study of shared clonotypes between healthy human individuals. Only in-frame clones appear in the TCRdb table, and some are missing; sequencing was by immunoSEQ multiplex PCR. The sample records about 960,000 clones, about three quarters being singletons. Sequenced: memory CD4+ T cells sorted from blood. Subset defined: CD45RA-negative fraction. Receptors were obtained from a man between 18 and 29 years old in good health.

Concerning this clone: This sample also contains other DNA sequences that code for the same CDR3. The chain employs TRBV7-9 and TRBJ2-5; D ambiguous. Trimming took off 2 bases at V and 4 bases at J, with 5 bases between the two ends. The CDR3 is made up of 12 amino acids. Germline V gives CDR1 SEHNR, CDR2 FQNEAQ (reference sequence). CDR3 sequence: CASSLQVETQYF. The CDR3 DNA is TGTGCCAGCAGCTTACAGGTAGAGACCCAGTACTTC.

The chain joins TRBV7-6 to TRBJ2-7; D is unclear. Germline V gene sequence: CDR1 SGHVS, CDR2 FNYEAQ. With 5 bases removed from V and 3 bases from J, the gap between germline ends came to 11 bases. The CDR3 totals 13 residues. CDR3 bases: TGTGCCAGCAGCCCCTACATCATCTACGAGCAGTACTTC. Amino acid sequence: CASSPYIIYEQYF.

In its sample, this clone was seen many times. This sample includes further DNA sequences coding for the same CDR3. The chain recombines TRBV2 with TRBJ2-7; D not resolved. Trimming left V 5 bases short and J 5 bases short, with 10 bases between. CDR3 size: 12 residues. Looked up from germline, CDR1 is SNHLY and CDR2 is FYNNEI. The CDR3 spells CASSFRGDEQYF. CDR3 bases: TGTGCCAGCAGTTTCCGAGGTGACGAGCAGTACTTC.

Of note for this clone: Other DNA sequences within the sample encode an identical CDR3. V is TRBV28 and J is TRBJ1-1; D is perhaps TRBD1 (6 bases). The CDR3 has 13 residues. V was cut by 7 bases and J by 2 bases, with 11 bases left in between. Germline V CDR1 and CDR2: MDHEN, SYDVKM. CDR3 sequence: CASTLGGNTEAFF. The CDR3 nucleotides are TGTGCCAGCACCTTAGGGGGTAACACTGAAGCTTTCTTT.

The rearrangement joins TRBV19 to TRBJ2-5; either TRBD1 or TRBD2 may fit D (5 bases each). V was cut by 6 bases and J by 4 bases, with 15 bases left in between. Germline CDR1 reads LNHDA; CDR2 reads SQIVND (reference sequence). This CDR3 has 14 residues. CDR3 in DNA: TGTGCCAGTAGGGGGACCCAAATGGGAGAGACCCAGTACTTC. Translation gives CASRGTQMGETQYF.

DNA of the CDR3: TGTGCCATCAGTGAGCAGGGGGATCGGGAGCAGTACTTC. As protein: CAISEQGDREQYF. The rearrangement links TRBV10-3 to TRBJ2-7; TRBD1 matches at 7 bases. Per the germline V gene, CDR1 is ENHRY and CDR2 is SYGVKD. There are 13 residues in the CDR3. The trim removed 2 bases at V and 7 bases at J, leaving 5 bases unmatched.

The rearrangement joins TRBV5-1 to TRBJ2-5; D unresolved. CDR3 length: 13 residues. Germline V lookup: CDR1 SGHRS, CDR2 YFSETQ. Trimming pared 4 bases from V and 1 base from J, leaving 8 bases between. The CDR3 loop reads CASSVTLQETQYF. The CDR3 DNA is TGCGCCAGCAGCGTCACCCTCCAAGAGACCCAGTACTTC.

This rearrangement joins TRBV11-2 to TRBJ2-3; D gene uncertain. The germline V and J ends were trimmed by 3 bases and 2 bases, with 12 bases remaining between them. Germline V gene sequence: CDR1 SGHAT, CDR2 FQNNGV. CDR3 length equals 15 residues. The CDR3 is CASSFSGSDTDTQYF. DNA of the CDR3: TGTGCCAGCAGCTTTTCTGGCTCGGACACAGATACGCAGTATTTT.

J is TRBJ1-2 and V is TRBV4-1; D is perhaps TRBD1 (6 bases). Germline V CDR1 and CDR2: MGHRA, YSYEKL. With 1 base removed from V and 0 bases from J, the gap between germline ends came to 6 bases. The CDR3 contains 14 residues. The CDR3, as DNA: TGCGCCAGCAGCCAAGCAGGGGCTAACTATGGCTACACCTTC. It encodes CASSQAGANYGYTF.

This chain connects TRBV4-1 to TRBJ1-1; D possibly corresponds to TRBD1 (6 bases). Germline V CDR1 and CDR2: MGHRA, YSYEKL. V was shortened by 0 bases and J by 0 bases, with 8 bases between the two germline ends. This CDR3 comprises 15 residues. CDR3 sequence: CASSQDRDMNTEAFF. CDR3 in DNA: TGCGCCAGCAGCCAAGATCGGGACATGAACACTGAAGCTTTCTTT.